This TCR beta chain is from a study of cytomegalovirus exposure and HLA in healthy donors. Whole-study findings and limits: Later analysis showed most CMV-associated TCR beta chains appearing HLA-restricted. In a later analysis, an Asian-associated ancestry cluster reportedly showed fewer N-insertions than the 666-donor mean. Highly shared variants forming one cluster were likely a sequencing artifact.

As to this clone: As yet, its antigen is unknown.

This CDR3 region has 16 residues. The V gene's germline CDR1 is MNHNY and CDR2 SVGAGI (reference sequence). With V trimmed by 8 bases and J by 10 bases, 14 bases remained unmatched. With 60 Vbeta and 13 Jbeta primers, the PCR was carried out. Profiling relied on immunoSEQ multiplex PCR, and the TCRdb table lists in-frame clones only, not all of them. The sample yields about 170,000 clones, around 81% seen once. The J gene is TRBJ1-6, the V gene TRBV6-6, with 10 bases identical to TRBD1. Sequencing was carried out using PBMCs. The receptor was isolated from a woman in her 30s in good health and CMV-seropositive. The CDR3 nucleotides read TGTGCCAGCCTCAGGGACAGGGGAGAAGCGGGCTCACCCCTCCACTTT. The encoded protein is CASLRDRGEAGSPLHF.